This entry concerns a single T cell receptor beta chain. Its target is not known. This CDR3 spans 15 amino acids. CDR1 MDHEN and CDR2 SYDVKM come from the germline V gene. V was shortened by 6 bases and J by 4 bases, with 15 bases between the two germline ends. It was CD45RO-negative cells, positively selected for CCR7, that made up naive CD8 cells, with terminally differentiated effector memory CD45RA+ cells excluded. This sample is drawn from a study of shared clonotypes between healthy human individuals. Turning to the study itself: Donor composition was a couple of women and a few men, aged 18 to 49. General study points: Clonotype sharing across donors was expected to vary with sequencing depth. Naive CD4 clonotype sharing across four donors was 4% to 5.5%.

Genomic DNA of each subset was evenly split across several immunoSEQ plates. The data were produced by immunoSEQ multiplex PCR, yet TCRdb's version contains in-frame clones alone and is incomplete. The table lists 1.5 million to 2.5 million clones, roughly 94% of them singletons, with roughly 1.2% in the top ten. Sequenced input: naive CD8+ T cells sorted from blood. The genes are TRBV28 and TRBJ2-2, with D perhaps assigned TRBD1 or TRBD2 (5 bases each). This TCR derives from a man in his late teens or twenties in good health. The CDR3 loop is CASSLDGAGTGELFF. In DNA form, the CDR3 reads TGTGCCAGCAGCCTCGACGGGGCCGGCACCGGGGAGCTGTTTTTT.